The entry below gives a single TCR beta chain sequence along with its context. The data stem from a study of blood T cells in healthy people across ages. A second PCR, run for about 6 to 12 cycles, used a sample-barcoded 5' primer plus a J-beta primer mix. MiXCR, run by TCRdb on the 5' RACE reads, gives a single entry per CDR3 protein. The sample carries almost 1 million distinct CDR3 sequences, about 53% recorded once. Deletions cut 6 bases from V and 7 bases from J, with 9 bases between. Germline V gene sequence: CDR1 MDHEN, CDR2 SYDVKM. This CDR3 is built from 12 residues. This TCR was sampled from a woman aged 55 to 70 in good health. V is TRBV28 and J is TRBJ2-2; TRBD1 or TRBD2 may be the D gene (5 bases each). Sequencing input: blood. The CDR3 protein is CASRGTGGELFF. In DNA, the CDR3 is TGTGCCAGCAGAGGGACCGGCGGGGAGCTGTTTTTT.